A selection of T cell receptor beta chains follows, all from one sample in a study of T cell changes during pregnancy in multiple sclerosis. The protocol was immunoSEQ multiplex PCR, while the TCRdb copy is restricted to in-frame clones and leaves out a portion. The data contain approximately 64,000 clones, less than 95% of them singletons. The source was peripheral blood, collected in the second trimester of pregnancy. All receptors come from a female donor in good health, enrolled as a control in a pregnancy study. Both conserved end residues are part of each CDR3. D genes are given only for firm matches. Size is stated for part of the rows, as once, few or many counts, or as a class when the clone is expanded.

j_gene: TRBJ1-1; d_gene: -; abundance: -; v_gene: TRBV13; CDR3aa: CASSSDSQTAFF; CDR3nt: TGTGCCAGCAGCTCCGACAGCCAGACGGCTTTCTTT
j_gene: TRBJ1-5; d_gene: TRBD1; abundance: -; v_gene: TRBV2; CDR3aa: CASSEYRGPQHF; CDR3nt: TGTGCCAGCAGTGAATACAGGGGCCCCCAGCATTTT
j_gene: TRBJ2-1; d_gene: -; abundance: -; v_gene: TRBV1; CDR3aa: CTSPAGADLYNEQFF; CDR3nt: TGCACCAGCCCAGCGGGGGCAGATCTATACAATGAGCAGTTCTTC
j_gene: TRBJ2-7; d_gene: TRBD2; abundance: -; v_gene: TRBV7-9; CDR3aa: CASSLDGGRDEQYF; CDR3nt: TGTGCCAGCAGCTTAGACGGGGGGAGGGACGAGCAGTACTTC
j_gene: TRBJ2-7; d_gene: TRBD2; abundance: -; v_gene: TRBV5-5; CDR3aa: CASSLAGGGSEQYF; CDR3nt: TGTGCCAGCAGCTTGGCCGGGGGAGGGAGCGAGCAGTACTTC
j_gene: TRBJ1-1; d_gene: -; abundance: -; v_gene: TRBV2; CDR3aa: CASSYAGLNTEAFF; CDR3nt: TGTGCCAGCAGCTACGCGGGACTTAACACTGAAGCTTTCTTT
j_gene: TRBJ1-1; d_gene: -; abundance: -; v_gene: TRBV7-3; CDR3aa: CASSDSGGNTEAFF; CDR3nt: TGTGCCAGCAGCGACAGCGGGGGGAACACTGAAGCTTTCTTT
j_gene: TRBJ2-1; d_gene: -; abundance: few; v_gene: TRBV19; CDR3aa: CASSIATRSYNEQFF; CDR3nt: TGTGCCAGTAGTATAGCTACCCGCTCCTACAATGAGCAGTTCTTC
j_gene: TRBJ1-1; d_gene: -; abundance: -; v_gene: TRBV5-1; CDR3aa: CASSLGFGGVVNTEAFF; CDR3nt: TGCGCCAGCAGCTTGGGTTTTGGAGGGGTAGTGAACACTGAAGCTTTCTTT
j_gene: TRBJ2-5; d_gene: TRBD1; abundance: -; v_gene: TRBV28; CDR3aa: CASSAPGGRVETQYF; CDR3nt: TGTGCCAGCAGTGCCCCAGGGGGCAGGGTAGAGACCCAGTACTTC
j_gene: TRBJ2-3; d_gene: -; abundance: -; v_gene: TRBV4-1; CDR3aa: CASSQETGTDTQYF; CDR3nt: TGCGCCAGCAGCCAAGAGACGGGGACAGATACGCAGTATTTT
j_gene: TRBJ1-4; d_gene: -; abundance: -; v_gene: TRBV28; CDR3aa: CASSTPSNEKLFF; CDR3nt: TGTGCCAGCAGTACCCCGAGTAATGAAAAACTGTTTTTT
j_gene: TRBJ2-1; d_gene: TRBD2; abundance: once; v_gene: TRBV5-4; CDR3aa: CASSLFRLAGYNEQFF; CDR3nt: TGTGCCAGCAGCTTGTTCCGACTAGCGGGGTACAATGAGCAGTTCTTC
j_gene: TRBJ1-1; d_gene: -; abundance: -; v_gene: TRBV5-1; CDR3aa: CASSPVTGPTEAFF; CDR3nt: TGCGCCAGCAGCCCTGTAACAGGGCCGACTGAAGCTTTCTTT
j_gene: TRBJ2-1; d_gene: TRBD2; abundance: -; v_gene: TRBV11-3; CDR3aa: CASSLDQGGTSGYNEQFF; CDR3nt: TGTGCCAGCAGCTTAGATCAGGGCGGGACTAGCGGCTACAATGAGCAGTTCTTC
j_gene: TRBJ2-7; d_gene: -; abundance: -; v_gene: TRBV10-1; CDR3aa: CASRGTSWRNEQYF; CDR3nt: TGCGCCAGCAGGGGGACTTCCTGGAGGAACGAGCAGTACTTC
j_gene: TRBJ2-5; d_gene: -; abundance: -; v_gene: TRBV9; CDR3aa: CASSVRADGYQETQYF; CDR3nt: TGTGCCAGCAGCGTACGAGCGGACGGGTACCAAGAGACCCAGTACTTC